The source of this TCR beta chain is a study of blood T cell repertoires in COVID-19. Study-level information: Samples representing acute and convalescent COVID-19 were sourced from the United States, Italy and Spain.

Losses at the gene ends were 6 bases for V and 0 bases for J; bases not matched to a gene: 13. The V gene's germline CDR1 is KGHSH and CDR2 LQKENI. The CDR3 contains 20 residues. TCRdb's table, derived via immunoSEQ multiplex PCR, lists solely in-frame clones and lacks some. Counted here are approximately 250,000 clones, around 89% occurring once; the ten biggest clones make up roughly 1.2%. Participant reports of clinical history set cohort assignment. Sequenced material: PBMCs or T cells enriched from blood (not recorded which). The V gene is TRBV18, the J gene TRBJ2-2; 13 positions agree with TRBD2. The sequence was obtained from a woman aged 40 to 49 with acute COVID-19. CDR3 loop: CASSPLRILAGGTNTGELFF. In DNA, the CDR3 is TGTGCCAGCTCCCCTCTACGCATACTAGCGGGAGGGACGAACACCGGGGAGCTGTTTTTT.